This is a list of T cell receptor beta chains from one sample in a study of blood T cell repertoires in COVID-19. Assay used: immunoSEQ multiplex PCR; TCRdb lists only in-frame clones, some missing. The sample has some 250,000 clones, 85% to 90% seen once; the top ten hold under 9.5%. Specimen: PBMCs or T cells enriched from blood (not recorded which). All receptors derive from a man aged 40-49 years who had recovered from COVID-19. Each CDR3 is given with its conserved first and last residue. D genes are given only for firm matches. Only part of the rows carry a size: once, few, many, or a class if the clone is expanded.

J gene: TRBJ1-1; V gene: TRBV5-8; D gene: -; clone size: -; CDR3 DNA: TGTGCCAGCAGCTCGAGTACGACAGGCATGAACACTGAAGCTTTCTTT; CDR3 protein: CASSSSTTGMNTEAFF
J gene: TRBJ1-1; V gene: TRBV10-2; D gene: -; clone size: -; CDR3 DNA: TGCGCCAGCAGTCAGGGGTGGCGGTCCACTGAAGCTTTCTTT; CDR3 protein: CASSQGWRSTEAFF
J gene: TRBJ2-7; V gene: TRBV11-3; D gene: -; clone size: few; CDR3 DNA: TGTGCCAGCAGCGACGGGGCAGGGGCCTACGAGCAGTACTTC; CDR3 protein: CASSDGAGAYEQYF
J gene: TRBJ1-1; V gene: TRBV19; D gene: -; clone size: -; CDR3 DNA: TGTGCCAGTAGTATACCGTGGCAGTTGAACACTGAAGCTTTCTTT; CDR3 protein: CASSIPWQLNTEAFF
J gene: TRBJ2-5; V gene: TRBV9; D gene: TRBD1; clone size: many; CDR3 DNA: TGTGCCAGCAGCGTGGGACAGCATGAGACCCAGTACTTC; CDR3 protein: CASSVGQHETQYF
J gene: TRBJ2-7; V gene: TRBV19; D gene: -; clone size: -; CDR3 DNA: TGTGCCAGTAGAGATCTCCGGGAATCCTACGAGCAGTACTTC; CDR3 protein: CASRDLRESYEQYF
J gene: TRBJ2-3; V gene: TRBV29-1; D gene: -; clone size: -; CDR3 DNA: TGCAGCGTTGGACAATACGGGAACACAGATACGCAGTATTTT; CDR3 protein: CSVGQYGNTDTQYF
J gene: TRBJ2-3; V gene: TRBV4-2; D gene: -; clone size: -; CDR3 DNA: TGTGCCAGCAGAGGAGGTACGCAGTATTTT; CDR3 protein: CASRGGTQYF
J gene: TRBJ1-6; V gene: TRBV19; D gene: TRBD1; clone size: -; CDR3 DNA: TGTGCCAGTAGTATTCCGGGACAGGGGTGGCCACCCCTCCACTTT; CDR3 protein: CASSIPGQGWPPLHF
J gene: TRBJ2-3; V gene: TRBV15; D gene: TRBD2; clone size: -; CDR3 DNA: TGTGCCACCAGCAGGACGGGGGGGCGCACAGATACGCAGTATTTT; CDR3 protein: CATSRTGGRTDTQYF
J gene: TRBJ2-2; V gene: TRBV5-3; D gene: TRBD1; clone size: -; CDR3 DNA: TGTGCCAGAAGCTTGGCCCGCCGAGACAGGGTTAACACCGGGGAGCTGTTTTTT; CDR3 protein: CARSLARRDRVNTGELFF
J gene: TRBJ2-3; V gene: TRBV9; D gene: TRBD2; clone size: once; CDR3 DNA: TGTGCCAGCAGCTACGGACTAGCCATCACAGATACGCAGTATTTT; CDR3 protein: CASSYGLAITDTQYF
J gene: TRBJ2-1; V gene: TRBV5-5; D gene: -; clone size: -; CDR3 DNA: TGTGCCAGCAGCTTTTCTGGAGGCAATGAGCAGTTCTTC; CDR3 protein: CASSFSGGNEQFF
J gene: TRBJ2-7; V gene: TRBV29-1; D gene: -; clone size: -; CDR3 DNA: TGCAGCGTTTCCATGACAGCAAACTACGAGCAGTACTTC; CDR3 protein: CSVSMTANYEQYF
J gene: TRBJ1-1; V gene: TRBV12-5; D gene: TRBD1; clone size: -; CDR3 DNA: TGTGCTAGTGGTTTGGGACAGGGGGGAGTTGAAGCTTTCTTT; CDR3 protein: CASGLGQGGVEAFF
J gene: TRBJ2-6; V gene: TRBV27; D gene: -; clone size: -; CDR3 DNA: TGTGCCAGCAGTGCCCGACAGTCAACTGGGGCCAACGTCCTGACTTTC; CDR3 protein: CASSARQSTGANVLTF
J gene: TRBJ1-2; V gene: TRBV6-5; D gene: TRBD1; clone size: once; CDR3 DNA: TGTGCCAGCAGTAACCTAAGGACAGGCTTCTATGGCTACACCTTC; CDR3 protein: CASSNLRTGFYGYTF
J gene: TRBJ1-1; V gene: TRBV7-8; D gene: -; clone size: -; CDR3 DNA: TGTGCCAGCAGCTTAGGTGGGGGACACAAGAACACTGAAGCTTTCTTT; CDR3 protein: CASSLGGGHKNTEAFF
J gene: TRBJ2-4; V gene: TRBV29-1; D gene: TRBD1; clone size: -; CDR3 DNA: TGCAGCGTGAGGGGACAGGGAGGAAACATTCAGTACTTC; CDR3 protein: CSVRGQGGNIQYF
J gene: TRBJ1-2; V gene: TRBV3-1/TRBV3-2; D gene: -; clone size: -; CDR3 DNA: TGTGCCAGCAGCCAAGATGCCAGGGTCTATGGCTACACCTTC; CDR3 protein: CASSQDARVYGYTF
J gene: TRBJ2-7; V gene: TRBV10-3; D gene: -; clone size: -; CDR3 DNA: TGTGCCATCAGTGAGATTATGGGGGCCGACGAGCAGTACTTC; CDR3 protein: CAISEIMGADEQYF
J gene: TRBJ2-7; V gene: TRBV4-1; D gene: TRBD2; clone size: -; CDR3 DNA: TGCGCCAGCAGCCAAGAAGCAAGCGGGGGGGCCTCCTACGAGCAGTACTTC; CDR3 protein: CASSQEASGGASYEQYF
J gene: TRBJ1-2; V gene: TRBV5-1; D gene: TRBD1; clone size: -; CDR3 DNA: TGCGCCAGCAGCCACGGGGACAGAAACTATGGCTACACCTTC; CDR3 protein: CASSHGDRNYGYTF
J gene: TRBJ2-1; V gene: TRBV9; D gene: TRBD2; clone size: -; CDR3 DNA: TGTGCCAGCAATCCGGGAGGGAATGAGCAGTTCTTC; CDR3 protein: CASNPGGNEQFF
J gene: TRBJ2-1; V gene: TRBV7-9; D gene: -; clone size: -; CDR3 DNA: TGTGCCAGCAGCTCCCCGGACACACTTAAAGGCGGCTACAATGAGCAGTTCTTC; CDR3 protein: CASSSPDTLKGGYNEQFF
J gene: TRBJ2-2; V gene: TRBV11-3; D gene: -; clone size: -; CDR3 DNA: TGTGCCAGCAGCCTCAGGGTAAAACACACCGGGGAGCTGTTTTTT; CDR3 protein: CASSLRVKHTGELFF
J gene: TRBJ2-5; V gene: TRBV18; D gene: -; clone size: -; CDR3 DNA: TGTGCCAGCTCACCACCAGGAGGTAGGACCCCGGAGACCCAGTACTTC; CDR3 protein: CASSPPGGRTPETQYF
J gene: TRBJ1-1; V gene: TRBV11-3; D gene: -; clone size: -; CDR3 DNA: TGTGCCAGCAGCTTAGGCCGGGGGGCTGGCACTGAAGCTTTCTTT; CDR3 protein: CASSLGRGAGTEAFF
J gene: TRBJ2-7; V gene: TRBV11-2; D gene: -; clone size: -; CDR3 DNA: TGTGCCAGCAGCTTAGCGCCGACATTAACCTACGAGCAGTACTTC; CDR3 protein: CASSLAPTLTYEQYF
J gene: TRBJ1-2; V gene: TRBV6-5; D gene: -; clone size: -; CDR3 DNA: TGTGCCAGCACCTACGGGGGGGCAGGTGGCTACACCTTC; CDR3 protein: CASTYGGAGGYTF
J gene: TRBJ2-3; V gene: TRBV7-9; D gene: TRBD2; clone size: -; CDR3 DNA: TGTGCCAGCAGCCTCACGGGGGGGTTCAGCACAGATACGCAGTATTTT; CDR3 protein: CASSLTGGFSTDTQYF
J gene: TRBJ1-1; V gene: TRBV4-1; D gene: -; clone size: -; CDR3 DNA: TGCGCCAGCAGCCAGGACCGGGATTGGACTGAAGCTTTCTTT; CDR3 protein: CASSQDRDWTEAFF
J gene: TRBJ1-2; V gene: TRBV12-3/TRBV12-4; D gene: TRBD1; clone size: -; CDR3 DNA: TGTGCCAGCAGTTTTGGACAGGGACTTGGCTACACCTTC; CDR3 protein: CASSFGQGLGYTF
J gene: TRBJ1-6; V gene: TRBV9; D gene: -; clone size: few; CDR3 DNA: TGTGCCAGCAATTCAGGTTATAATTCACCCCTCCACTTT; CDR3 protein: CASNSGYNSPLHF
J gene: TRBJ2-3; V gene: TRBV19; D gene: TRBD2; clone size: -; CDR3 DNA: TGTGCCAGTAGAACTAGCGGGAGTGGAGCAGATACGCAGTATTTT; CDR3 protein: CASRTSGSGADTQYF